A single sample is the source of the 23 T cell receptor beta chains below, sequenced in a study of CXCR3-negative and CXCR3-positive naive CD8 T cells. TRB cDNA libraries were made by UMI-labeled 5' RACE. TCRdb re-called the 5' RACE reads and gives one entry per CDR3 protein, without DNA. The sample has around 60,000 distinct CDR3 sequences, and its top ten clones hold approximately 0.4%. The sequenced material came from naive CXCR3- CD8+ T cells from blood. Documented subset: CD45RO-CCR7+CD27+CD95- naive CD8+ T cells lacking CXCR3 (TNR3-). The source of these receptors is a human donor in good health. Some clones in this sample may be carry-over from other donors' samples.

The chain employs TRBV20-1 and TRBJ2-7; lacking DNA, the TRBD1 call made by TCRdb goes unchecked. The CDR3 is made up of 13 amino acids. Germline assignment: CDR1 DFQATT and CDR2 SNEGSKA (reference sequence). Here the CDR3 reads CSAPDREAGEQYF.

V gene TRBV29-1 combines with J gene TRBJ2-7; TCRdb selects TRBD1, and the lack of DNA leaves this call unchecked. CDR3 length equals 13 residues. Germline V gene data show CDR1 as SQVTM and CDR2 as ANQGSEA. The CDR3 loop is CSVGRGGAYEQYF.

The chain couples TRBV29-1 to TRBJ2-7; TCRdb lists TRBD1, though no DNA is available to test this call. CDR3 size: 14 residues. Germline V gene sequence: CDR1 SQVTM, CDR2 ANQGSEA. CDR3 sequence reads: CSVDTGVTTYEQYF.

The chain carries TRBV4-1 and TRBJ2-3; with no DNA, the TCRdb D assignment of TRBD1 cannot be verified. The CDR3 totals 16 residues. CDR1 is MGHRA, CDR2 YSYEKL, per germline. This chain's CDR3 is CASSPVEQGGEDTQYF.

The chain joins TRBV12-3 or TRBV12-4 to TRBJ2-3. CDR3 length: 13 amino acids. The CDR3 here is CASSHPITDTQYF.

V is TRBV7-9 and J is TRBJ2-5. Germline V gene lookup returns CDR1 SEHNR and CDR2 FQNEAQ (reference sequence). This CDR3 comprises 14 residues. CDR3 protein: CASSFTESPETQYF. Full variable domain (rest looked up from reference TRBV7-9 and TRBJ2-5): DTGVSQNPRHKITKRGQNVTFRCDPISEHNRLYWYRQTLGQGPEFLTYFQNEAQLEKSRLLSDRFSAERPKGSFSTLEIQRTEQGDSAMYLCASSFTESPETQYFGPGTRLLVL.

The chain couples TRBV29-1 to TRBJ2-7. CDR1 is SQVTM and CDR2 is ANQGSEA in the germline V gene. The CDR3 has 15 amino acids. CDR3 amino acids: CSVEDWAGRNYEQYF.

Here the CDR3 reads CASRDESTEQFF. The chain carries TRBV10-2 and TRBJ2-1. CDR1 and CDR2 from the germline V gene are WSHSY and SAAADI. CDR3 length: 12 amino acids.

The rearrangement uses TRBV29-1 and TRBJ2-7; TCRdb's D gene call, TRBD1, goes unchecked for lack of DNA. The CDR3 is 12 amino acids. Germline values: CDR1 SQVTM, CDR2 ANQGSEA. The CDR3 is CSVVGTTYEQYF.

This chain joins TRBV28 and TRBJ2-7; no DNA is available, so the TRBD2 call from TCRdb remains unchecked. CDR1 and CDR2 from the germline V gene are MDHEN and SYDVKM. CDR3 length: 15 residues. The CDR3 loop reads CASSFRGRSSYEQYF.

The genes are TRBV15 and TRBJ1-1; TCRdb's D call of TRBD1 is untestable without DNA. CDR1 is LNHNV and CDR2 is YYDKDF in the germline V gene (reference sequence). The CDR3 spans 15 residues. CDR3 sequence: CATSRTQGARTEAFF. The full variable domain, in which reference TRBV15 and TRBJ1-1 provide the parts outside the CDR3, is DAMVIQNPRYQVTQFGKPVTLSCSQTLNHNVMYWYQQKSSQAPKLLFHYYDKDFNNEADTPDNFQSRRPNTSFCFLDIRSPGLGDTAMYLCATSRTQGARTEAFFGQGTRLTVV.

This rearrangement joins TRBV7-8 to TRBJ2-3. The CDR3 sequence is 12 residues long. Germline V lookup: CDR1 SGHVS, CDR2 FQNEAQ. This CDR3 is CASSPDPNTQYF.

CDR3 sequence reads: CSARDGRDSAEAFF. V gene TRBV20-1 combines with J gene TRBJ1-1. The CDR3 runs 14 residues. Germline V gives CDR1 DFQATT, CDR2 SNEGSKA (reference sequence).

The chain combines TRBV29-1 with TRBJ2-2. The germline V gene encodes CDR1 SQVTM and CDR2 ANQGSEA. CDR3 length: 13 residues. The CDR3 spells CCVDNPNTGELFF.

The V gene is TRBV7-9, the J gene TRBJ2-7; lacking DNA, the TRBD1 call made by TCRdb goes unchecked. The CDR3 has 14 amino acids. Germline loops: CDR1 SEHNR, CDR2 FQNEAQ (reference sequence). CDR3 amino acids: CASSAQGVDYEQYF.

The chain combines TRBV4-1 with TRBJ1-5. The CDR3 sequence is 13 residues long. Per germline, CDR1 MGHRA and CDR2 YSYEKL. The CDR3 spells CASSEDRNQPQHF.

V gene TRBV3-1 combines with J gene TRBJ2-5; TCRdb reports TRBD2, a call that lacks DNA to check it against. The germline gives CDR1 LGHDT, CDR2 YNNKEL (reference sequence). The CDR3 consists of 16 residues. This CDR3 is CASTEFPPRDQETQYF.

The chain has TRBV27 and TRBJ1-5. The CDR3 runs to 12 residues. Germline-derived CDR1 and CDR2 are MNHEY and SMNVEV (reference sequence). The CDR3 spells CASSLINQPQHF.

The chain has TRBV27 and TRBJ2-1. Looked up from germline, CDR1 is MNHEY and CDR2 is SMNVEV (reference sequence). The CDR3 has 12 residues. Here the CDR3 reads CASSLSIGEQFF.

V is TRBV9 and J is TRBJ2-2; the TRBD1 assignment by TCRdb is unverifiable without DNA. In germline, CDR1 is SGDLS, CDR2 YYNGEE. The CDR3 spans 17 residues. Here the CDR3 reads CASSVVDIREGTGELFF. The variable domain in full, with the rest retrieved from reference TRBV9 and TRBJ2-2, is DSGVTQTPKHLITATGQRVTLRCSPRSGDLSVYWYQQSLDQGLQFLIQYYNGEERAKGNILERFSAQQFPDLHSELNLSSLELGDSALYFCASSVVDIREGTGELFFGEGSRLTVL.

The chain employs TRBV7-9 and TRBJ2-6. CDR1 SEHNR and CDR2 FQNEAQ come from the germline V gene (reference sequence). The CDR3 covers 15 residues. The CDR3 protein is CASSIQGSGANVLTF.

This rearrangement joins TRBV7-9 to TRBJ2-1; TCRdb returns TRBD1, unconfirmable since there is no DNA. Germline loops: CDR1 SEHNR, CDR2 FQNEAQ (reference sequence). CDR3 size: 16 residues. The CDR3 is CASSLPRDREWNEQFF.

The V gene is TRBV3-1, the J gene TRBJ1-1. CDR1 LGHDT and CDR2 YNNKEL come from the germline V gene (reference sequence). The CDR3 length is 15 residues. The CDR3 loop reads CASSQASGGRKEAFF.